This entry describes one TCR beta chain. One end of the junction does not line up with germline, which may come from a read error. These data belong to a study of tumor-infiltrating lymphocytes in primary liver carcinoma. It was from roughly 20-30 mg of unsorted bulk tissue that RNA and DNA were co-extracted. CDR1 is SGHNT, CDR2 YENEEA, per germline. The CDR3 loop spans 15 amino acids. Reverse transcription of roughly 0.45 ug total RNA with a constant-region primer produced TCR beta cDNA. Three nested multiplex PCR rounds of slightly modified ARM-PCR generated TCR beta libraries. The first two PCR rounds used TRBV1-TRBV30 primers with a Cbeta primer, 10 cycles each. One entry per CDR3 protein, called by TCRdb with MiXCR from the multiplex PCR reads. The sample records about 130,000 distinct CDR3 sequences, 64% being singletons.

This TCR was recovered from a woman aged 60-75 years with primary liver carcinoma and hepatitis B virus infection. This sequence joins TRBV11-3 and TRBJ1-1; possible D gene TRBD1, 5 bases. Sequenced input: liver tumor tissue from sampling region 3. The subset: tumor region T3, left-lateral pole. This CDR3 reads CASSPPRGLITEAIF. CDR3 coding DNA: TGTGCCAGCAGCCCCCCACGGGGCTTGATCACTGAGGCTATCTTT.